The clone carrying this T cell receptor beta chain was seen many times. Graves' hyperthyroidism without ophthalmopathy progression within 18 months was termed stable. This specimen comes from a study of T cells in Graves' hyperthyroidism and ophthalmopathy. Turning to the study itself: The initial diagnosis was the point when peripheral blood was collected, ahead of any treatment.

Germline V gene sequence: CDR1 SQVTM, CDR2 ANQGSEA. The CDR3 sequence is 13 residues long. Trimming pared 3 bases from V and 11 bases from J, leaving 20 bases between. Template material for amplifying TCR beta CDR3 regions consisted of RNA transcripts. An initial round of RT-PCR targeting the TCR CDR3 relied on the HTBI primer set. Each CDR3 protein gets one entry after TCRdb re-called the multiplex PCR reads with MiXCR. Among 750,000 to 900,000 distinct CDR3 sequences, 38% were seen once, and the ten largest hold 7.5% to 9.5%. The chain recombines TRBV29-1 with TRBJ2-7, with D perhaps given as TRBD1 or TRBD2 (5 bases each). Sample: blood. This receptor was obtained from a young man with Graves' hyperthyroidism. The CDR3 protein is CSVEAYLTGTEYF. CDR3 nucleotide sequence: TGCAGCGTTGAGGCCTATCTCACCGGGACGGAGTACTTC.